This TCR beta chain was obtained from a study of cytomegalovirus exposure and HLA in healthy donors (dated by TCRdb to 2016 to 2017). About the investigation overall: An earlier analysis of about 530 of the donors reported approximately 300 Gb of sequence data and around 120 million unique TCR beta sequences obtained from about 170 million T cells. An early release that covered about 640 HLA-typed donors contained around 300 gigabases of sequencing data and some 87 million unique TCR sequences. To predict cytomegalovirus infection status, the study brought together high-throughput TCR immunosequencing, statistical association of individual TCRs with disease status, and machine learning. Among the roughly 400 genotyped donors, around 81% belonged to the genetic ancestry cluster associated with self-reported Caucasian donors. All discovery cohort repertoires had been generated on a single sequencing platform. Among roughly 370 genotyped donors of the cohort, an average of approximately 230,000 unique TCR beta nucleotide sequences were sequenced per donor, roughly a sixth of them non-productive. Using immunosequencing, the study profiled T cell repertoires from some 670 subjects and related those repertoires to cytomegalovirus serostatus. Donor age, sex, ethnicity and CMV serostatus were collected together with the repertoire data. A separate validation cohort of 100 to 150 different subjects was used in addition to the roughly 720-subject first cohort. HLA typing included class I and class II loci at four-digit resolution. The number of typed donors differed by locus: roughly 620-630 for A, B, C, DRB1 and DQB1; approximately 540 for DQA1; 606 for DPA1; and roughly 470 for DPB1. A later analysis re-examined previously published TCR beta repertoires from 610 or so donors and added high-resolution HLA genotyping to investigate patterns of TCR occurrence. In a later genetic analysis, genome-wide SNP genotypes for about 65% of the 666 donors were used, and that subset was treated as a discovery cohort. In the later analysis, no new phenotypic data were used to find candidate immune exposures; instead, reliance was placed on TCR beta sequences and their occurrence across donors. To decide whether each TCR beta V gene segment behaved as functional or pseudogenic, an earlier analysis of 587 of the donors relied on high-throughput TCR beta sequencing. Several DR-DQ haplotypes were handled as single units for association and clustering because linkage in the cohort was strong. The study aimed to test whether signatures of past pathogen exposure could be identified by cataloging public T cell receptors. The paper as a whole reports these results and caveats: V-gene and J-gene trimming of TCR beta chains was associated with a missense DCLRE1C variant in a later genetic analysis, and the association was replicated in an independent cohort. Because the 87-base-pair reads could not distinguish some IMGT-functional V segments, including TRBV6-2 and TRBV6-3, those segments were excluded. A total of 150 to 200 TCR beta chains were listed by the study as associated with cytomegalovirus. Sequencing depth was assumed to be roughly uniform across donors in the presence/absence analyses, though that assumption may not hold. In a later genetic analysis, fewer N-insertions in productive TCRs were reported among donors in an Asian-associated ancestry cluster than the roughly 700-donor mean. Cytomegalovirus status was reported to be diagnosed by the classifier with high specificity and sensitivity in both the original and validation cohorts. According to the authors, the approach could potentially be generalized to other disease states and immunological phenotypes. HLA typing was unavailable for some donors at each locus, so association tests used only the typed subset. Assigning TCR associations to individual alleles was difficult when HLA alleles, especially DR and DQ, strongly co-occurred. A later analysis reported that several top co-occurrence clusters appeared linked to parvovirus B19, influenza, CMV and Epstein-Barr virus. A cluster of highly shared sequence variants was judged likely to be a technical artifact of the sequencing pipeline. Most TCR sequences were observed very rarely across donors, whereas some public TCRs were present in many individuals. Correlated functional status among segregating V segments might reflect linkage disequilibrium, but an unknown experimental factor could not be ruled out. A later analysis found that HLA-associated TCR beta chains were more clonally expanded and had lower generation probabilities than equally common non-associated chains. Around 16 rarely observed V segments, including chromosome 9 orphons, were excluded from the earlier analysis of about 600 of the donors because counts were too low. A further reported finding was that TCR beta sequences accurately predicted the HLA-A and HLA-B alleles for most subjects in the first cohort. Only TCR beta chains were sequenced in this cohort, and the absence of alpha or paired-chain data limited detectable features. According to a later analysis, TCR association rates differed among HLA loci, with DRB1 alleles showing the most associated TCRs and HLA-C alleles showing the fewest. A few of the identified cytomegalovirus-associated TCR beta chains were confirmed in vitro to be specific for cytomegalovirus antigens. A later analysis found that most CMV-associated TCR beta chains appeared HLA-restricted, with HLA associations seemingly driven largely by CMV exposure. In a later analysis, around 17,000 TCR beta sequences were associated with specific HLA alleles at a false discovery rate of 0.05. Immune exposure information for the cohort was limited to CMV serostatus. Broadly in line with IMGT annotations, most TCR beta V segments showed up in productive rearrangements about 87% or about 30% of the time in an earlier analysis of under 700 of the donors.

The CDR3 numbers 13 residues from cysteine through phenylalanine. Only CDR3 DNA remains: 39 bases, in frame from the first base. Trimming costs V 0 bases and J 0 bases, and their ends lie 3 bases apart. Based on the germline V gene, the CDR1 and CDR2 sequences are ENHRY and SYGVKD. Preparation of the library involved the immunoSEQ multiplex PCR assay. A mixture of 60 forward primers for TCR Vbeta segments and 13 reverse primers for TCR Jbeta segments was used in the multiplex PCR. A multiplex PCR assay on genomic DNA amplified the CDR3 region of rearranged TCR beta genes. The Illumina HiSeq System was used to sequence the amplified TCR beta libraries as 87-base-pair reads. Under the source paper's analysis protocol: In a later analysis, 80 million or so unique TCR beta chains were counted across the roughly 670 repertoires, and roughly 9.9 million of these chains were shared by at least two donors. To remove PCR and sequencing errors, raw reads were error-corrected and collapsed into unique sequences using a nearest-neighbor algorithm that merged closely related sequences. Alignment of CDR3 sequences to IMGT reference sequences was used to assign V, D and J gene segments. Each retained sequence needed at least a six-nucleotide match to both a V gene segment and a J gene segment. Rearrangements were called productive when the CDR3 lacked stop codons and stayed in frame with V and J; all others were non-productive. Following IMGT convention, CDR3 was defined as the stretch from the second conserved V-encoded cysteine to the conserved J-encoded phenylalanine. The earlier analysis of 587 of the donors excluded sequences that lacked an unambiguous match to a single V gene segment. An earlier analysis of 587 of the donors classified V segments as functional when productive rearrangements were above 56.7% and as segregating when the standard deviation between donors was above 5%. A statistical classification framework was built for diagnosing cytomegalovirus status from the catalog of TCR beta chain sequences. In a later analysis, TCR nucleotide sequences were compared against IMGT/GENE-DB human TR gene sequences so that V and J genes could be assigned. A later analysis assigned CDR3 sequences and most-parsimonious VDJ recombination scenarios with the TCRdist pipeline. In a later analysis, each TCR beta chain was defined by its CDR3 amino acid sequence together with its V-gene family, and reads lacking a unique V-gene family were excluded. In a later analysis, 450 to 600 highly shared, low-generation-probability nucleotide sequences were removed to address suspected cross-contamination and a sequencing artifact. In a later analysis, a clonal expansion index for each public chain was calculated from normalized within-repertoire ranks of inferred template counts. A later analysis computed generation probabilities with a VDJ recombination model fitted to out-of-frame rearrangements, and checked the results against IGoR. Hypergeometric tests were used in a later analysis to score TCR-TCR, TCR-HLA and TCR-CMV co-occurrence, with a repertoire-size bias correction applied to the TCR pairs. False discovery rates were estimated in a later analysis by permuting HLA or CMV assignments 20 times. In a later analysis, co-occurring TCRs were grouped using DBSCAN, with TCRdist sequence similarity added in when clustering inside HLA-allele-positive subsets. Repertoires with fewer than 30,000 or more than 120,000 public chains were left out of co-occurrence clustering, as were about five repertoires with anomalous nucleotide sharing. TCRdb retrieved this table from immuneACCESS and kept in-frame rearrangements only. Not all clones are present; in checked studies, unresolved V genes account for under half, and no reason is known for the remainder. D and trimming come from the DNA, and the V and J calls and clone size come from that table. In this sample the table shows approximately 190,000 clones, approximately 80% of which occur a single time. Over 2% of the sample belongs to the ten largest clones.

This clone was seen a few times. The antigen this receptor binds is unknown. Within one base of it there is no much larger clone, and no base qualities were kept. The cohort comprised fewer than 750 healthy bone marrow donors. At the time of sampling, all cohort members were nominally healthy, though unrecorded immune exposures were likely present. The donor tested CMV seropositive, placing the donor among the 250 to 300 seropositive members of the cohort. Each donor provided a peripheral blood sample, and peripheral blood mononuclear cells were used for TCR beta sequencing. The Qiagen DNeasy Blood Extraction Kit was used to extract genomic DNA from the blood cell samples.

This receptor was identified in a woman in her fifties or sixties in good health and CMV-seropositive. The V and J segments used are TRBV10-3 and TRBJ2-7; no D gene is confidently identified. The sample consisted of PBMCs. The CDR3 here reads CAISESVSYEQYF. In nucleotides, the sequence is TGTGCCATCAGTGAGTCCGTCTCCTACGAGCAGTACTTC.